The present entry profiles one TCR beta chain with its context. The CDR3 contains 14 residues. J was trimmed by 3 bases and V by 6 bases; bases with no gene match: 6. Per germline, CDR1 MNHEY and CDR2 SVGAGI. This specimen comes from a study of cytomegalovirus exposure and HLA in healthy donors. The PCR had 60 Vbeta and 13 Jbeta primers. Profiling relied on immunoSEQ multiplex PCR, and the TCRdb table lists in-frame clones only, not all of them. The data contain roughly 100,000 clones, roughly two thirds of them singletons. The origin of this receptor is a man aged 25-40 years in good health and CMV-seronegative. The chain couples TRBV6-5 to TRBJ1-2; 8 positions agree with TRBD1. Sequencing was carried out using PBMCs. The CDR3 is CASRRTGTYYGYTF. CDR3 DNA sequence: TGTGCCAGCAGACGGACAGGGACATACTATGGCTACACCTTC.